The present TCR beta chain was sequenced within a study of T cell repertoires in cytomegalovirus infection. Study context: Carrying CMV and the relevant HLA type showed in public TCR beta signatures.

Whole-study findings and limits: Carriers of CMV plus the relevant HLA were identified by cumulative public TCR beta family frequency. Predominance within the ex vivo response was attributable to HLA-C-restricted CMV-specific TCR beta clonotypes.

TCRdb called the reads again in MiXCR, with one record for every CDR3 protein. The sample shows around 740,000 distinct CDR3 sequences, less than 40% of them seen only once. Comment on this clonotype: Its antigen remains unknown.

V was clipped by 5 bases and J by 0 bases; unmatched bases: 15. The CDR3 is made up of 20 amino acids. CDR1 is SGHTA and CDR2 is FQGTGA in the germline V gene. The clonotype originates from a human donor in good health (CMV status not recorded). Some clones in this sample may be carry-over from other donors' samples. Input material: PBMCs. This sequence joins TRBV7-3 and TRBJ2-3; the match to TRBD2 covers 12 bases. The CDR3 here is CASSPRGMLAGGQSTDTQYF. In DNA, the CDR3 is TGTGCCAGCAGCCCCCGAGGCATGCTAGCGGGGGGGCAAAGCACAGATACGCAGTATTTT.